Each of the 9 T cell receptor beta chains below was sequenced from the same sample in a study of blood T cells in healthy people across ages. PCR was performed a second time for about 7 to 11 cycles using a sample-barcoded 5' primer and a J-beta primer mix. A single record per CDR3 protein comes from TCRdb applying MiXCR to the 5' RACE reads. Counted here are about 930,000 distinct CDR3 sequences, 25% to 30% occurring once; the ten biggest clones make up 9.5% to 13%. This sample was shared with a second study, whose subject was T cells of mothers and their children.

The material sequenced was blood. The receptors here all came from a woman between 40 and 50 years old in good health.

The chain carries TRBV20-1 and TRBJ2-7; D possibly corresponds to TRBD2 (5 bases). The DNA matches TRBJ2-5 better at its end, which makes the J call doubtful. Germline lookup yields CDR1 DFQATT and CDR2 SNEGSKA (reference sequence). The CDR3 has 13 amino acids. The CDR3: CSASSRTEETQYF. Here the CDR3 DNA reads TGCAGTGCTAGTAGCCGGACTGAAGAGACCCAGTACTTC.

This clonotype was counted at least ten times. This rearrangement joins TRBV4-2 to TRBJ2-4, with 9 nucleotides matching TRBD1. Germline CDR1 reads LGHNA; CDR2 reads YNFKEQ. V trimming: 2 bases; J trimming: 7 bases; junction bases outside the gene matches: 9. The CDR3 length is 16 residues. This CDR3 is CASSQTLQGAVNIQYF. The CDR3 DNA reads as TGTGCCAGCAGCCAAACCCTACAGGGGGCAGTTAACATTCAGTACTTC.

This rearrangement joins TRBV12-3 or TRBV12-4 to TRBJ1-5; maybe TRBD1 (6 bases). Trimming removed 3 bases at V and 7 bases at J, with 19 bases between. The CDR3 is 16 amino acids. The CDR3 region is CASSLSGSDRRQPQHF. For the CDR3, the DNA is TGTGCCAGCAGTTTGAGCGGCTCCGACAGGCGCCAGCCCCAGCATTTT.

The chain recombines TRBV15 with TRBJ1-1; D remains unclear. The V gene lost 6 bases and the J gene lost 4 bases, with 6 bases spanning the gap. This CDR3 has 11 amino acids. The germline CDR1 and CDR2 sequences are LNHNV and YYDKDF (reference sequence). The CDR3 protein is CATSKSTEAFF. In nucleotides, the CDR3 is TGTGCCACCAGTAAGAGCACTGAAGCTTTCTTT.

Comments on this clonotype: A read error may be the cause here, since a much bigger clone is one base away. The V gene is TRBV20-1, the J gene TRBJ1-2; D remains ambiguous. CDR1 and CDR2 from the germline V gene are DFQATT and SNEGSKA (reference sequence). CDR3 length equals 11 residues. CDR3 residues: CCARAGGGYTF. In DNA, the CDR3 is TGCTGTGCTAGAGCCGGTGGAGGCTACACCTTC.

The chain is built from TRBV27 and TRBJ1-4, with D tentatively TRBD1 (5 bases). The CDR3 has 15 residues. The germline CDR1 and CDR2 sequences are MNHEY and SMNVEV (reference sequence). V was clipped by 3 bases and J by 7 bases, with 15 bases between them. The CDR3 coding sequence is TGTGCCAGCAGTTTGTGGGGCAGACGGCCTGAAAAACTGTTTTTT. Its translation is CASSLWGRRPEKLFF.

V gene TRBV12-3 or TRBV12-4 combines with J gene TRBJ1-2; D possibly corresponds to TRBD1 (5 bases). The CDR3 has 15 residues. V lost 6 bases and J 4 bases, leaving 18 bases between the germline ends. CDR3 coding DNA: TGTGCCAGCAGCCCCCCCGTACGAGGGGTCTATGGCTACACCTTC. Protein sequence: CASSPPVRGVYGYTF.

This clonotype was counted once. Being one base from a much bigger clone, this may be a read error. This sequence joins TRBV4-1 and TRBJ2-3; weak D call: TRBD2 (6 bases). Trimming took 0 bases from V and 1 from J, leaving 11 bases between them. This CDR3 has 16 amino acids. In germline, CDR1 is MGHRA, CDR2 YSYEKL. The CDR3: CASSQERAGRTDTQYF. The DNA for the CDR3 is TGCGCCAGCAGCCAAGAGCGAGCGGGCCGCACAGATACGCAGTATTTT.

About this clonotype itself: A much larger clone is a single base away; this may be a read error. This rearrangement joins TRBV5-1 to TRBJ2-7; possibly TRBD2 for D (6 bases). This CDR3 is 14 amino acids long. CDR1 is SGHRS, CDR2 YFSETQ, per germline. Trimming left V 3 bases short and J 3 bases short, with 13 bases between. The CDR3 protein is CASSSNAGIYEQYF. DNA of the CDR3: TGCGCCAGCAGCTCTAACGCGGGAATCTACGAGCAGTACTTC.